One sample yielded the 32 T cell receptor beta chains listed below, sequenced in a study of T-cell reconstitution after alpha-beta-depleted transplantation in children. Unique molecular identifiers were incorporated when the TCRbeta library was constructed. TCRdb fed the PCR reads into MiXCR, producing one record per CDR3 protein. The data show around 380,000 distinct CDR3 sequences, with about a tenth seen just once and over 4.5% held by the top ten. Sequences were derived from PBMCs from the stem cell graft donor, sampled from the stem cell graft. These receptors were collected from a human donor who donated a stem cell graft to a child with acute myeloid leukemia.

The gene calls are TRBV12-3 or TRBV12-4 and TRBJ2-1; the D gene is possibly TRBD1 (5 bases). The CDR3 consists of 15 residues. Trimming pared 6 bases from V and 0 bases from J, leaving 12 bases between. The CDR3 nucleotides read TGTGCCAGCAGCCCAGGGCGGAGCTCCTACAATGAGCAGTTCTTC. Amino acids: CASSPGRSSYNEQFF.

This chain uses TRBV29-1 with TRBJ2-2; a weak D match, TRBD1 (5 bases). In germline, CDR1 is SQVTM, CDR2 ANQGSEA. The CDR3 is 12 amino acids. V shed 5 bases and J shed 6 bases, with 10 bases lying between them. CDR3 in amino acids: CSVSRGSGELFF. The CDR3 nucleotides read TGCAGCGTTTCTAGGGGATCCGGGGAGCTGTTTTTT.

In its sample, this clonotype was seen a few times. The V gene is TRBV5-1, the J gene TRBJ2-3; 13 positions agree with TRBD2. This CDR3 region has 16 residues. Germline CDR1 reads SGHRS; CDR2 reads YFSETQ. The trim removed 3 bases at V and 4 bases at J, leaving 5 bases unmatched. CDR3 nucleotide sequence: TGCGCCAGCAGCTCCGGGACTAGCGGGGAATCAGATACGCAGTATTTT. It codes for CASSSGTSGESDTQYF.

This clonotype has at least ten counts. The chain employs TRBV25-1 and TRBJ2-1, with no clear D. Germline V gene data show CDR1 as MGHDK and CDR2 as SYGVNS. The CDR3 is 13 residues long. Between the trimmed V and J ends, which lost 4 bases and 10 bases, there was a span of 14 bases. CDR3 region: CASSGVPLGEQFF. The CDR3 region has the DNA TGTGCCAGCAGTGGGGTCCCTTTGGGCGAGCAGTTCTTC.

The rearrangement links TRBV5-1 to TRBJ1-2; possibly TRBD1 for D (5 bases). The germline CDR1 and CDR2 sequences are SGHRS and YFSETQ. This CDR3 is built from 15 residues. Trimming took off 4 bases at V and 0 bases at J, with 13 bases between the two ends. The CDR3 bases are TGCGCCAGCAGCCAGGGACGGGAAGCTAACTATGGCTACACCTTC. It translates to CASSQGREANYGYTF.

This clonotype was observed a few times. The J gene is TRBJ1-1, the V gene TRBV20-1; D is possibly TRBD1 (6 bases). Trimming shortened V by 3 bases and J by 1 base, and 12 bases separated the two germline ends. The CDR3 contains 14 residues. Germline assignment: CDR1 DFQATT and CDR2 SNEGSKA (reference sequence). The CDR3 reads CSASGETGNTEAFF. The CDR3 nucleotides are TGCAGTGCTAGTGGTGAGACAGGGAACACTGAAGCTTTCTTT.

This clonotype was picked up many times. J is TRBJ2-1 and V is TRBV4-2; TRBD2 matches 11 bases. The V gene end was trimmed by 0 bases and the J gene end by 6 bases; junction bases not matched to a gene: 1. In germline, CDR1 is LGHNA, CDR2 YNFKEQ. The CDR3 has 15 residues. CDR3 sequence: CASSQDGTSGNEQFF. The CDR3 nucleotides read TGTGCCAGCAGCCAAGACGGGACTAGCGGCAATGAGCAGTTCTTC.

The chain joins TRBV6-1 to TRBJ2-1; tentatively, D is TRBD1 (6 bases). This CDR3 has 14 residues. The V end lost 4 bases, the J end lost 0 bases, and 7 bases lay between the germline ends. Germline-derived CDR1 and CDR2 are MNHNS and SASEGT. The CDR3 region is CASSGQASYNEQFF. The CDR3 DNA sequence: TGTGCCAGCAGTGGACAGGCCTCCTACAATGAGCAGTTCTTC.

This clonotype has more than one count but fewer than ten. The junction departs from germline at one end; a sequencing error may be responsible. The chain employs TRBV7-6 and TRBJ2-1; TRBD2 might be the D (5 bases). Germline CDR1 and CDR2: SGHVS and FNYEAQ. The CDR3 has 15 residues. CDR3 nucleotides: TGTGCCAGCAGCTTAGGAGGGAGCTCCTACAATGATCAGTTCTTC. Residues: CASSLGGSSYNDQFF.

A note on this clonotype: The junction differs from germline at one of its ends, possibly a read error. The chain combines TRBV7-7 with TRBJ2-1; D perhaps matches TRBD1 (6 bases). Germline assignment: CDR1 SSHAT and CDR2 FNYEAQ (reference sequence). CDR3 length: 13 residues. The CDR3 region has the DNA TGTGCTAGCAGTCTACAGGGTTTCAATGAGCAGTTCTTC. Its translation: CASSLQGFNEQFF.

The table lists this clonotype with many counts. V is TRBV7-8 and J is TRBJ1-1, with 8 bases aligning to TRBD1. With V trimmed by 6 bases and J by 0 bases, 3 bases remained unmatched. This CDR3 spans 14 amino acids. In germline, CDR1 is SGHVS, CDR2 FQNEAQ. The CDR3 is CASRLDRVNTEAFF. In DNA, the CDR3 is TGTGCCAGCAGGTTGGACAGGGTGAACACTGAAGCTTTCTTT.

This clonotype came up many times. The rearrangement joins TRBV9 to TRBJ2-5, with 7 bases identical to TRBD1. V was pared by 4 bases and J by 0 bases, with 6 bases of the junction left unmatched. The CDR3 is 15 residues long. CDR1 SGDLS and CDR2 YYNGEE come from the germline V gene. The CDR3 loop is CASSFGTAYQETQYF. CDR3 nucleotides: TGTGCCAGCAGCTTCGGGACAGCTTACCAAGAGACCCAGTACTTC. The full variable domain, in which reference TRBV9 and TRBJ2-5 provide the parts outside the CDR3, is DSGVTQTPKHLITATGQRVTLRCSPRSGDLSVYWYQQSLDQGLQFLIQYYNGEERAKGNILERFSAQQFPDLHSELNLSSLELGDSALYFCASSFGTAYQETQYFGPGTRLLVL.

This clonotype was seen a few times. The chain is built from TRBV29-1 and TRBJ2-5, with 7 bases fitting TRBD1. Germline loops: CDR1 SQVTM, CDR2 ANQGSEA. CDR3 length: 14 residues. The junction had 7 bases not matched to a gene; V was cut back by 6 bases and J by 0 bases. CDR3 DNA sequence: TGCAGCGTCCAGGGACAGACAAACCAAGAGACCCAGTACTTC. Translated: CSVQGQTNQETQYF.

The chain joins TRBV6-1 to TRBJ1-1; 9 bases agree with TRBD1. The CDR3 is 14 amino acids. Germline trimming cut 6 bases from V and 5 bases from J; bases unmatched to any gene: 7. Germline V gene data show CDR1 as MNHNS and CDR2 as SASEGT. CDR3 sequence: CASRIQGARTEAFF. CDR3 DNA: TGTGCCAGCAGGATACAGGGGGCGAGGACTGAAGCTTTCTTT.

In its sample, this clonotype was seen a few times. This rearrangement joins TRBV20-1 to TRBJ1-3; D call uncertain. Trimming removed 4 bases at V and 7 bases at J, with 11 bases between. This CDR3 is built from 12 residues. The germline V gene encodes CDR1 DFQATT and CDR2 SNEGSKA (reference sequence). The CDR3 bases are TGCAGTGCTATAGATATGGCGAACACCATATATTTT. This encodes CSAIDMANTIYF.

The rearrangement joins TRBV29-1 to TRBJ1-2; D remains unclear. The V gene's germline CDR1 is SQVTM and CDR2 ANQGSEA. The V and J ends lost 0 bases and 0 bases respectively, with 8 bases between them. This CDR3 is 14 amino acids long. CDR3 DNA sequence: TGCAGCGTTGAAGAAATCCCAGCTAACTATGGCTACACCTTC. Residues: CSVEEIPANYGYTF.

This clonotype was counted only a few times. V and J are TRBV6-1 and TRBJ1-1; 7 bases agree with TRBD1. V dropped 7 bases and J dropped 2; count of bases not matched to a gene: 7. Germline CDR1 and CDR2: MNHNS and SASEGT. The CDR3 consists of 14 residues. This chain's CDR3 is CASIRDSVNTEAFF. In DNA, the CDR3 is TGTGCCAGCATCAGGGACAGTGTAAACACTGAAGCTTTCTTT.

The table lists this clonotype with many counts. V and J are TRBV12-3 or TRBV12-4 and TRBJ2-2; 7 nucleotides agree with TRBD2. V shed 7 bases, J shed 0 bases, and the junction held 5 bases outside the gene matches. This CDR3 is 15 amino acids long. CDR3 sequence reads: CASNTGGTNTGELFF. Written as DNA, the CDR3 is TGTGCCAGCAACACGGGGGGAACGAACACCGGGGAGCTGTTTTTT.

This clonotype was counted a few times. The CDR3 DNA reads as TGTGCCACCAGCAGGGACAGGGTCACCGGGGAGCTGTTTTTT. It yields the protein CATSRDRVTGELFF. The V and J genes are TRBV15 and TRBJ2-2; 8 bases are a match to TRBD1. CDR1 is LNHNV and CDR2 is YYDKDF in the germline V gene (reference sequence). The J segment lost 4 bases and the V segment lost 3 bases, leaving 1 base of the junction unmatched. The length of the CDR3 is 14 residues.

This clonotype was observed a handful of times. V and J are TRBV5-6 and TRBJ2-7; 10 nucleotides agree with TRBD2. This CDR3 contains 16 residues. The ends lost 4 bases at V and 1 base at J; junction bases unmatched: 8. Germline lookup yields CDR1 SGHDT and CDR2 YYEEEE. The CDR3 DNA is TGTGCCAGCAGCCCAACCGGGACTAGCGTTTCCTACGAGCAGTACGTC. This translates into CASSPTGTSVSYEQYV.

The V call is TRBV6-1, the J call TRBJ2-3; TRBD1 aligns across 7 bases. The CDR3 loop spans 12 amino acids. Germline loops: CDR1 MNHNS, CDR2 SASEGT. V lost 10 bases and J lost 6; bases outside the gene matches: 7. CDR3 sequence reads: CATTGVYDTQYF. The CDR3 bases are TGTGCCACCACAGGGGTATACGATACGCAGTATTTT.

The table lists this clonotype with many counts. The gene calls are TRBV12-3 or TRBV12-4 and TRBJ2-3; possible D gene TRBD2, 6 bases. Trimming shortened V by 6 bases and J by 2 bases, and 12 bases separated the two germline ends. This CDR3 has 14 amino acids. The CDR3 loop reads CASSLTRPTDTQYF. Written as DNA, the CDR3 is TGTGCCAGCAGCCTGACTAGGCCCACAGATACGCAGTATTTT.

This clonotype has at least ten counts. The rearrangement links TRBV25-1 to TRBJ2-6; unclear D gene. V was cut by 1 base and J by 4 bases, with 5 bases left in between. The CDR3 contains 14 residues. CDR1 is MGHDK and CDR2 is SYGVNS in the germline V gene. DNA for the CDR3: TGTGCCAGCAGTGAATCTGCGGGGGCCAACGTCCTGACTTTC. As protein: CASSESAGANVLTF.

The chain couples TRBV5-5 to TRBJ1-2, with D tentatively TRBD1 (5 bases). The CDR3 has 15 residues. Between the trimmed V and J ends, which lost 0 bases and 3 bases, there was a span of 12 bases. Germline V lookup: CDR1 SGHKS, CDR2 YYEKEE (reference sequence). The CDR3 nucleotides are TGTGCCAGCAGCTTGGTGGGGGAAGGGGACTATGGCTACACCTTC. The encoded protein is CASSLVGEGDYGYTF.

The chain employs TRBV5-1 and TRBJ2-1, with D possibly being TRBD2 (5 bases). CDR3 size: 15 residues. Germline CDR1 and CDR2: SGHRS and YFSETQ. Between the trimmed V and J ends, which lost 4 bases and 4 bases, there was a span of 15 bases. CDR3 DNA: TGCGCCAGCAGCCCGGCCCGGGAATATTACAATGAGCAGTTCTTC. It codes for CASSPAREYYNEQFF.

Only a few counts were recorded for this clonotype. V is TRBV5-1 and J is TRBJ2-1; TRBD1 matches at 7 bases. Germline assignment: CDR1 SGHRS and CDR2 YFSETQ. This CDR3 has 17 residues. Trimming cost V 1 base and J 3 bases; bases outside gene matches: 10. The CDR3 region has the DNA TGCGCCAGCAGCTTGCAGGTTCAGGGGGTCGACTACAATGAGCAGTTCTTC. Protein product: CASSLQVQGVDYNEQFF.

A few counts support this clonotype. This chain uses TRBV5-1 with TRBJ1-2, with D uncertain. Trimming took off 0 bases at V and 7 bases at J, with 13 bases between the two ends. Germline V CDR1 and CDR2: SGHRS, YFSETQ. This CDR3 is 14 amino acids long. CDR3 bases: TGCGCCAGCAGCTTGGCCACGGCCGCGGGTGGCTACACCTTC. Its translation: CASSLATAAGGYTF.

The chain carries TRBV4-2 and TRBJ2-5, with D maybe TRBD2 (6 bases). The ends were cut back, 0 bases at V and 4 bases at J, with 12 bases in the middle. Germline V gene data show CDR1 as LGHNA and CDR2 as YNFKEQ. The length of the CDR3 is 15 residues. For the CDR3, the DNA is TGTGCCAGCAGCCAAGAGTGGCGAGCGGGAGAGACCCAGTACTTC. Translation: CASSQEWRAGETQYF.

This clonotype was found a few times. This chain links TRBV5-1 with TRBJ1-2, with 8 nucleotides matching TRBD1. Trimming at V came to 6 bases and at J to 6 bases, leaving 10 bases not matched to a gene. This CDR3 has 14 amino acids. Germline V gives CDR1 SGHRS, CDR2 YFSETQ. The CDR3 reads CASNSGQGENGYTF. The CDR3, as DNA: TGCGCCAGCAACTCAGGACAGGGTGAAAATGGCTACACCTTC. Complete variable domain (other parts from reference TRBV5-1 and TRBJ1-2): KAGVTQTPRYLIKTRGQQVTLSCSPISGHRSVSWYQQTPGQGLQFLFEYFSETQRNKGNFPGRFSGRQFSNSRSEMNVSTLELGDSALYLCASNSGQGENGYTFGSGTRLTVV.

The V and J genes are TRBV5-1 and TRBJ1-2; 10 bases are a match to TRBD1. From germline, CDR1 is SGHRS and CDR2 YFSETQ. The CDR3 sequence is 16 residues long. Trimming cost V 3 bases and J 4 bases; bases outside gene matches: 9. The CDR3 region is CASSSTQGQGVYGYTF. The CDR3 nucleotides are TGCGCCAGCAGCTCGACCCAAGGACAGGGGGTCTATGGCTACACCTTC.

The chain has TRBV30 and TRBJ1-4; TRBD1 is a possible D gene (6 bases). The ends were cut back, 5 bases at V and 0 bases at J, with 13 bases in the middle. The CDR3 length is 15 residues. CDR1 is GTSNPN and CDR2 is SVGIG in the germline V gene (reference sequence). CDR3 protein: CAWGEQGPTNEKLFF. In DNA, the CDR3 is TGTGCCTGGGGAGAACAGGGTCCAACTAATGAAAAACTGTTTTTT.

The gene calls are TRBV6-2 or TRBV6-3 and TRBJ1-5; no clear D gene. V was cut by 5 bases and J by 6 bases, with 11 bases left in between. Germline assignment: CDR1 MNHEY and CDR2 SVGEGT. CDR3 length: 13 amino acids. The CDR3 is CASSISGSQPQHF. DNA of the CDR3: TGTGCCAGCAGTATTTCGGGGTCTCAGCCCCAGCATTTT.